These 13 T cell receptor beta chains originate from one sample sequenced in a study of cytomegalovirus exposure and HLA in healthy donors (dated by TCRdb to about 2017). Library preparation used the immunoSEQ multiplex PCR assay. The multiplex PCR relied on a mix of 60 forward primers for TCR Vbeta segments and 13 reverse primers for TCR Jbeta segments. In TCRdb, the immuneACCESS table is reduced to in-frame sequences with V and J assigned. These tables do not hold every clone; where another copy was compared, an unresolved V gene accounts for under half, and the others remain unexplained. The sample data list 130,000 or so clones, and roughly 77% of these were observed just once. The ten largest account for around 1.8% of the sample. The source material was PBMCs. These receptor sequences come from a man younger than 35 in good health and CMV-seronegative.

The chain couples TRBV18 to TRBJ1-1; 7 bases align to TRBD1. The V gene end was trimmed by 5 bases and the J gene end by 4 bases; junction bases not matched to a gene: 4. The CDR3 runs 13 residues. Looked up from germline, CDR1 is KGHSH and CDR2 is LQKENI. This chain's CDR3 is CASSADRATEAFF. Here the CDR3 DNA reads TGTGCCAGCTCAGCCGACAGGGCCACTGAAGCTTTCTTT.

The V and J genes are TRBV5-6 and TRBJ1-5; 7 positions match TRBD1. This CDR3 is 16 amino acids long. Germline-derived CDR1 and CDR2 are SGHDT and YYEEEE. V trimming: 3 bases; J trimming: 0 bases; junction bases outside the gene matches: 6. The CDR3 DNA sequence: TGTGCCAGCAGCTCTGGAGGGACAGCTAGCAATCAGCCCCAGCATTTT. It translates to CASSSGGTASNQPQHF.

About this clone: Different DNA sequences within this sample yield the same CDR3. This chain connects TRBV7-8 to TRBJ1-5; 7 bases match TRBD1. Germline loops: CDR1 SGHVS, CDR2 FQNEAQ. This CDR3 contains 15 residues. The V segment lost 0 bases and the J segment 3 bases; nucleotides outside the gene matches: 2. The CDR3 here is CASSLAGGVNQPQHF. CDR3 coding DNA: TGTGCCAGCAGCTTAGCAGGGGGCGTCAATCAGCCCCAGCATTTT.

The genes are TRBV19 and TRBJ2-3; 8 positions match TRBD1. The length of the CDR3 is 16 residues. Trimming at V came to 1 base and at J to 4 bases, leaving 7 bases not matched to a gene. Germline CDR1 is LNHDA and CDR2 is SQIVND (reference sequence). The CDR3 nucleotides are TGTGCCAGTAGTATAGGAGACAGGGGCGCAGCAGATACGCAGTATTTT. Residues: CASSIGDRGAADTQYF.

This chain joins TRBV6-5 and TRBJ1-4, with D hard to call. The V end lost 6 bases, the J end lost 5 bases, and 16 bases lay between the germline ends. The CDR3 has 15 residues. CDR1 MNHEY and CDR2 SVGAGI come from the germline V gene. The CDR3 loop reads CASRELSGINEKLFF. The DNA for the CDR3 is TGTGCCAGCAGGGAGCTCTCGGGGATAAATGAAAAACTGTTTTTT.

This rearrangement joins TRBV11-2 to TRBJ2-7, with 8 bases aligning to TRBD1. The germline V gene encodes CDR1 SGHAT and CDR2 FQNNGV. The junction had 6 bases not matched to a gene; V was cut back by 6 bases and J by 2 bases. The length of the CDR3 is 14 residues. For the CDR3, the DNA is TGTGCCAGCAGTTGGGCACAGGGGGCCTACGAGCAGTACTTC. It codes for CASSWAQGAYEQYF.

This clone was detected only once. V gene TRBV7-8 combines with J gene TRBJ2-7; TRBD2 agrees at 16 bases. The CDR3 consists of 19 residues. With 2 bases clipped from V and 2 bases from J, the junction kept 9 bases outside the gene matches. The germline V gene has CDR1 SGHVS and CDR2 FQNEAQ. Written as DNA, the CDR3 is TGTGCCAGCAGCTTACAGGGGACTAGCGGGGGGGTTACCGCCTACGAGCAGTACTTC. It specifies CASSLQGTSGGVTAYEQYF.

The chain is built from TRBV5-5 and TRBJ2-5; the D gene is possibly TRBD1 (6 bases). Germline assignment: CDR1 SGHKS and CDR2 YYEKEE (reference sequence). V shed 4 bases and J shed 0 bases, with 10 bases lying between them. The length of the CDR3 is 14 residues. The CDR3 DNA reads TGTGCCAGCAGCGTGAGGGGGTACCAAGAGACCCAGTACTTC. Its protein product is CASSVRGYQETQYF.

On this clone: The sample holds other DNA sequences that translate to the same CDR3. The J gene is TRBJ1-2, the V gene TRBV27, with D uncertain. The CDR3 consists of 13 residues. Germline assignment: CDR1 MNHEY and CDR2 SMNVEV (reference sequence). Deletions cut 3 bases from V and 2 bases from J, with 7 bases between. CDR3 nucleotide sequence: TGTGCCAGCAGTTTGTCGGGGAACTATGGCTACACCTTC. It translates to CASSLSGNYGYTF.

V is TRBV4-3 and J is TRBJ2-3; 10 nucleotides match TRBD2. Losses at the gene ends were 0 bases for V and 6 bases for J; bases not matched to a gene: 6. The CDR3 is 16 residues long. Germline CDR1 and CDR2: LGHNA and YSLEER. The CDR3 DNA is TGCGCCAGCAGCCAAGAACCTAGCGGGGGTTCCGATACGCAGTATTTT. As protein: CASSQEPSGGSDTQYF.

The chain has TRBV5-1 and TRBJ2-5, with TRBD2 matching over 7 bases. V was pared by 7 bases and J by 5 bases, with 11 bases of the junction left unmatched. The CDR3 length is 14 residues. Germline V CDR1 and CDR2: SGHRS, YFSETQ. This CDR3 reads CASGRGTAGETQYF. The CDR3 bases are TGCGCCAGCGGGCGAGGTACAGCGGGGGAGACCCAGTACTTC.

This chain connects TRBV5-4 to TRBJ1-1, with 7 bases lining up with TRBD1. V lost 4 bases, J lost 9 bases, and 9 bases stayed unmatched. Germline assignment: CDR1 SGHNT and CDR2 YYREEE (reference sequence). The CDR3 consists of 13 residues. For the CDR3, the DNA is TGTGCCAGCAGCCCCCGGGACAGCCGGAAAGCTTTCTTT. Translated: CASSPRDSRKAFF.

The rearrangement joins TRBV9 to TRBJ2-3; 10 nucleotides align to TRBD2. The CDR3 contains 16 residues. The V gene's germline CDR1 is SGDLS and CDR2 YYNGEE. The trim removed 4 bases at V and 2 bases at J, leaving 7 bases unmatched. The CDR3 nucleotides are TGTGCCAGCAGCCTAGGAGGGACTAGCGTCACAGATACGCAGTATTTT. Its protein is CASSLGGTSVTDTQYF. The variable domain in full, completed from reference TRBV9 and TRBJ2-3, reads DSGVTQTPKHLITATGQRVTLRCSPRSGDLSVYWYQQSLDQGLQFLIQYYNGEERAKGNILERFSAQQFPDLHSELNLSSLELGDSALYFCASSLGGTSVTDTQYFGPGTRLTVL.